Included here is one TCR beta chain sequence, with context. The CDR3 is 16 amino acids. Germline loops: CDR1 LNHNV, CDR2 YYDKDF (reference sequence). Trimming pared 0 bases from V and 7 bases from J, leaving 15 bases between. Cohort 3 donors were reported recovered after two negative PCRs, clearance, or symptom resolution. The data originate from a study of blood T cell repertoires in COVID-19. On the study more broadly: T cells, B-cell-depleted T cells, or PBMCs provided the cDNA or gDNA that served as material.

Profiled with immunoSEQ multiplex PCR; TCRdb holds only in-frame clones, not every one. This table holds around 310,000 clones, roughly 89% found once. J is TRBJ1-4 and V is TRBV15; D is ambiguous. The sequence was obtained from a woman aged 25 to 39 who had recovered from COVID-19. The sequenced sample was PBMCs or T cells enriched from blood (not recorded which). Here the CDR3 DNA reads TGTGCCACCAGCAGAGAATCCCCCGGTAATGGTGAAAAACTGTTTTTT. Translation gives CATSRESPGNGEKLFF.